One sample yielded the 27 T cell receptor beta chains listed below, sequenced in a study of OX40 agonist ivuxolimab in advanced cancers. This table comes from immunoSEQ multiplex PCR, and its TCRdb copy is limited to in-frame clones, with some not included. Counted here are fewer than 50,000 clones, approximately 80% occurring once; the ten biggest clones make up under 10%. The sequences come from CD4+ or CD8+ T cells sorted from blood, collected in a trial of the OX40 agonist ivuxolimab. These TCRs come from an adult with an advanced solid tumor such as melanoma, head and neck, liver or kidney cancer.

The genes are TRBV7-6 and TRBJ2-5; no reliable D call. Looked up from germline, CDR1 is SGHVS and CDR2 is FNYEAQ. The CDR3 runs 15 residues. Trimming removed 0 bases from V and 4 bases from J, with 12 bases in between. DNA for the CDR3: TGTGCCAGCAGCTTAGCGGTGACCACCGGAGAGACCCAGTACTTC. Its translation is CASSLAVTTGETQYF.

The V and J genes are TRBV5-6 and TRBJ2-3, with 9 positions matching TRBD2. V gave up 1 base and J gave up 2 bases; unmatched junction bases: 5. The CDR3 has 16 amino acids. Germline lookup yields CDR1 SGHDT and CDR2 YYEEEE. The CDR3: CASSLRRGGATDTQYF. CDR3 sequence (DNA): TGTGCCAGCAGCTTGAGGCGCGGGGGGGCCACAGATACGCAGTATTTT.

The chain recombines TRBV7-6 with TRBJ2-7, with D possibly being TRBD1 (6 bases). The CDR3 is 12 residues long. CDR1 is SGHVS, CDR2 FNYEAQ, per germline. V gave up 5 bases and J gave up 3 bases, with 8 bases separating them. The DNA of the CDR3 is TGTGCCAGCAGCCTCAGGGGCTACGAGCAGTACTTC. Translated, it gives CASSLRGYEQYF.

The chain links TRBV5-8 to TRBJ1-4, with a possible D match to TRBD1 (5 bases). The CDR3 runs 15 residues. V dropped 4 bases and J dropped 0 bases, with 10 bases sitting between them. In germline, CDR1 is SGHTS, CDR2 YDEGEE. The CDR3 DNA is TGTGCCAGCAGCCCCTCAGGGACAACTAATGAAAAACTGTTTTTT. It encodes CASSPSGTTNEKLFF. Looking up the rest from reference TRBV5-8 and TRBJ1-4 gives the full variable domain: EAGVTQSPTHLIKTRGQQATLRCSPISGHTSVYWYQQALGLGLQFLLWYDEGEERNRGNFPPRFSGRQFPNYSSELNVNALELEDSALYLCASSPSGTTNEKLFFGSGTQLSVL.

The CDR3 DNA reads as TGTGCCAGCTCACCGGATGGAGGGATGACAGATACGCAGTATTTT. Translated: CASSPDGGMTDTQYF. The chain combines TRBV18 with TRBJ2-3; the D gene is possibly TRBD2 (6 bases). The germline V gene encodes CDR1 KGHSH and CDR2 LQKENI. V was pared by 3 bases and J by 3 bases, with 13 bases between. The CDR3 covers 15 residues.

This sequence joins TRBV7-8 and TRBJ1-5; a weak D match, TRBD1 (6 bases). The V and J ends lost 1 base and 4 bases respectively, with 11 bases between them. This CDR3 comprises 15 residues. Germline lookup yields CDR1 SGHVS and CDR2 FQNEAQ. The DNA of the CDR3 is TGTGCCAGCAGCTTAGTCAGGGGTGTTAATCAGCCCCAGCATTTT. Protein: CASSLVRGVNQPQHF.

The gene calls are TRBV6-5 and TRBJ2-7; D is possibly TRBD1 (5 bases). This CDR3 region has 14 residues. Germline CDR1 MNHEY, CDR2 SVGAGI. V was pared by 6 bases and J by 0 bases, with 12 bases between. The CDR3 sequence: CASSPVTVSYEQYF. CDR3 nucleotides: TGTGCCAGCAGCCCCGTGACAGTCTCCTACGAGCAGTACTTC.

The gene calls are TRBV7-8 and TRBJ1-5; 12 bases agree with TRBD1. Germline trimming cut 3 bases from V and 11 bases from J; bases unmatched to any gene: 5. The CDR3 is made up of 14 amino acids. Germline CDR1 and CDR2: SGHVS and FQNEAQ. The CDR3 is CASSLPGQGAAQHF. As DNA, the CDR3 is TGTGCCAGCAGCTTGCCGGGACAGGGGGCTGCCCAGCATTTT. Combining the CDR3 with reference TRBV7-8 and TRBJ1-5 gives the whole variable domain GAGVSQSPRYKVAKRGQDVALRCDPISGHVSLFWYQQALGQGPEFLTYFQNEAQLDKSGLPSDRFFAERPEGSVSTLKIQRTQQEDSAVYLCASSLPGQGAAQHFGDGTRLSIL.

This sequence joins TRBV28 and TRBJ2-5, with D maybe TRBD2 (5 bases). The V end lost 5 bases, the J end lost 2 bases, and 15 bases lay between the germline ends. Germline V gene lookup returns CDR1 MDHEN and CDR2 SYDVKM. The CDR3 sequence is 15 residues long. The CDR3 sequence is CASSRFVAGQETQYF. DNA for the CDR3: TGTGCCAGCAGTCGCTTTGTTGCGGGTCAAGAGACCCAGTACTTC. The full variable domain, its missing parts supplied by reference TRBV28 and TRBJ2-5, is DVKVTQSSRYLVKRTGEKVFLECVQDMDHENMFWYRQDPGLGLRLIYFSYDVKMKEKGDIPEGYSVSREKKERFSLILESASTNQTSMYLCASSRFVAGQETQYFGPGTRLLVL.

The chain has TRBV7-9 and TRBJ1-1, with D perhaps TRBD1 (5 bases). Trimming stripped 3 bases from V and 2 bases from J, with 10 bases between. In germline, CDR1 is SEHNR, CDR2 FQNEAQ (reference sequence). CDR3 length: 14 amino acids. The CDR3 DNA reads as TGTGCCAGCAGCTTCCGACAGCATAACACTGAAGCTTTCTTT. Translation gives CASSFRQHNTEAFF.

A single count supports this clone. The CDR3 loop is CASSSLTSGGSDTQYF. The CDR3 DNA follows: TGTGCCAGCAGCTCATTGACTAGCGGGGGGTCGGATACGCAGTATTTT. The rearrangement joins TRBV7-2 to TRBJ2-3; 13 nucleotides align to TRBD2. Germline loops: CDR1 SGHTA, CDR2 FQGNSA. The CDR3 has 16 amino acids. The ends lost 4 bases at V and 6 bases at J; junction bases unmatched: 7.

The V call is TRBV9, the J call TRBJ2-2; D may correspond to TRBD1 or TRBD2 (8 bases each). Germline V gives CDR1 SGDLS, CDR2 YYNGEE. The CDR3 has 18 residues. V dropped 4 bases and J dropped 4 bases, with 23 bases sitting between them. DNA of the CDR3: TGTGCCAGCAGCCCCTCGCCGGGGGGGGACAGGTCCACCGGGGAGCTGTTTTTT. This gives the protein CASSPSPGGDRSTGELFF. Full variable domain (missing parts from reference TRBV9 and TRBJ2-2): DSGVTQTPKHLITATGQRVTLRCSPRSGDLSVYWYQQSLDQGLQFLIQYYNGEERAKGNILERFSAQQFPDLHSELNLSSLELGDSALYFCASSPSPGGDRSTGELFFGEGSRLTVL.

The chain carries TRBV15 and TRBJ1-3; D not certain. There are 16 residues in the CDR3. The V and J ends lost 5 bases and 0 bases respectively, with 14 bases between them. Germline lookup yields CDR1 LNHNV and CDR2 YYDKDF (reference sequence). The CDR3 region has the DNA TGTGCCACCAGCGAAGACGGGTTACCCTCTGGAAACACCATATATTTT. As protein: CATSEDGLPSGNTIYF. The whole variable domain, filled in from reference TRBV15 and TRBJ1-3, reads DAMVIQNPRYQVTQFGKPVTLSCSQTLNHNVMYWYQQKSSQAPKLLFHYYDKDFNNEADTPDNFQSRRPNTSFCFLDIRSPGLGDTAMYLCATSEDGLPSGNTIYFGEGSWLTVV.

V gene TRBV9 combines with J gene TRBJ2-7; 12 positions agree with TRBD2. CDR3 length: 15 residues. The V and J ends lost 3 bases and 2 bases, in that order; junction bases with no gene match: 3. Germline-derived CDR1 and CDR2 are SGDLS and YYNGEE. The CDR3 loop is CASSESSGRAYEQYF. Here the CDR3 DNA reads TGTGCCAGCAGCGAATCTAGCGGGAGGGCCTACGAGCAGTACTTC.

The V and J genes are TRBV4-1 and TRBJ2-2, with 8 bases fitting TRBD1. J lost 6 bases, V lost 4 bases, and 10 bases had no gene match. This CDR3 has 16 amino acids. Germline values: CDR1 MGHRA, CDR2 YSYEKL. DNA for the CDR3: TGCGCCAGCAGCCGAACCAGTGAACAGGGGGCCGGGGAGCTGTTTTTT. Translation: CASSRTSEQGAGELFF.

The V call is TRBV5-3, the J call TRBJ2-1, with 8 bases fitting TRBD2. TRBV5-3 is flagged as an ORF with uncertain function. This CDR3 contains 15 residues. Losses at the gene ends were 3 bases for V and 2 bases for J; bases not matched to a gene: 4. The CDR3 DNA reads as TGTGCCAGAAGCTCCATTAGCGGGGCCTACAATGAGCAGTTCTTC. Amino acid sequence: CARSSISGAYNEQFF.

The rearrangement joins TRBV5-1 to TRBJ1-2; the match to TRBD1 covers 8 bases. Germline V lookup: CDR1 SGHRS, CDR2 YFSETQ. This CDR3 spans 18 amino acids. V lost 0 bases to trimming and J lost 0 bases; unmatched junction nucleotides: 10. CDR3 amino acids: CASSLDGRRDRTNYGYTF. CDR3 DNA sequence: TGCGCCAGCAGCTTGGACGGTCGCCGGGACAGGACTAACTATGGCTACACCTTC.

This clone rates as medium-sized. This chain uses TRBV7-8 with TRBJ1-4; 10 bases are shared with TRBD1. V lost 2 bases, J lost 7 bases, and 1 base stayed unmatched. CDR1 and CDR2 (germline): SGHVS, FQNEAQ. The CDR3 consists of 14 residues. The CDR3 region has the DNA TGTGCCAGCAGCTTAAGGACAGGGGGTGAAAAACTGTTTTTT. Translation: CASSLRTGGEKLFF. Supplemented by reference TRBV7-8 and TRBJ1-4, the full variable domain reads GAGVSQSPRYKVAKRGQDVALRCDPISGHVSLFWYQQALGQGPEFLTYFQNEAQLDKSGLPSDRFFAERPEGSVSTLKIQRTQQEDSAVYLCASSLRTGGEKLFFGSGTQLSVL.

This clone was counted a few times. The chain is built from TRBV2 and TRBJ1-5; D is uncertain. Germline lookup yields CDR1 SNHLY and CDR2 FYNNEI. This CDR3 region has 12 residues. The V end lost 1 base, the J end lost 11 bases, and 9 bases lay between the germline ends. As DNA, the CDR3 is TGTGCCAGCAGTGAAGGGCCGCGGGCCCAGCATTTT. It translates to CASSEGPRAQHF.

This chain uses TRBV7-3 with TRBJ2-5; perhaps D is TRBD1 or TRBD2 (5 bases each). The end of the DNA is better explained by TRBJ2-7, so the J call may be wrong. The CDR3 is made up of 14 amino acids. The germline V gene encodes CDR1 SGHTA and CDR2 FQGTGA. The CDR3 sequence is CASSPGGGSYEQYF. CDR3 coding DNA: TGTGCCAGCAGCCCGGGTGGGGGCTCCTACGAGCAGTACTTC.

The chain carries TRBV19 and TRBJ2-5, with a possible D match to TRBD2 (5 bases). V lost 3 bases to trimming and J lost 1 base, with 12 bases between them. The germline V gene encodes CDR1 LNHDA and CDR2 SQIVND (reference sequence). The CDR3 loop spans 15 amino acids. CDR3 nucleotide sequence: TGTGCCAGTAGTATTGCGGCGGGTGGCCAAGAGACCCAGTACTTC. Protein product: CASSIAAGGQETQYF.

By share of the sample, this clone is medium-sized. The V call is TRBV6-1, the J call TRBJ2-5; 7 bases are a match to TRBD2. The V segment lost 1 base and the J segment 9 bases; nucleotides outside the gene matches: 8. CDR1 is MNHNS and CDR2 is SASEGT in the germline V gene. The CDR3 extends over 14 amino acids. CDR3 nucleotides: TGTGCCAGCAGTGAAGACCCCGGGGGGAGGTCCCAGTACTTC. It is translated as CASSEDPGGRSQYF.

J is TRBJ1-2 and V is TRBV4-1; D remains ambiguous. V was cut by 4 bases and J by 2 bases, with 14 bases left in between. The CDR3 extends over 15 amino acids. Germline CDR1 is MGHRA and CDR2 is YSYEKL. The CDR3 coding sequence is TGCGCCAGCAGCCCAACGGTTGGGGAAAACTATGGCTACACCTTC. Its translation is CASSPTVGENYGYTF.

The genes are TRBV19 and TRBJ2-2; 7 bases agree with TRBD1. CDR1 is LNHDA and CDR2 is SQIVND in the germline V gene (reference sequence). The junction had 4 bases not matched to a gene; V was cut back by 6 bases and J by 3 bases. The CDR3 contains 14 residues. CDR3 nucleotides: TGTGCCAGTAGCCCGGGACAGCACACCGGGGAGCTGTTTTTT. Its translation is CASSPGQHTGELFF. The whole variable domain, filled in from reference TRBV19 and TRBJ2-2, reads DGGITQSPKYLFRKEGQNVTLSCEQNLNHDAMYWYRQDPGQGLRLIYYSQIVNDFQKGDIAEGYSVSREKKESFPLTVTSAQKNPTAFYLCASSPGQHTGELFFGEGSRLTVL.

The chain employs TRBV7-9 and TRBJ1-1; maybe TRBD1 (6 bases). V was pared by 5 bases and J by 0 bases, with 13 bases between. This CDR3 is built from 15 residues. In germline, CDR1 is SEHNR, CDR2 FQNEAQ (reference sequence). In DNA, the CDR3 is TGTGCCAGCAGCAGTGGACAGCCCATGAACACTGAAGCTTTCTTT. This translates into CASSSGQPMNTEAFF.

This clone was seen a single time. The chain links TRBV28 to TRBJ2-5; D may be TRBD2 (7 bases). The length of the CDR3 is 15 residues. The ends were cut back, 6 bases at V and 5 bases at J, with 19 bases in the middle. Germline loops: CDR1 MDHEN, CDR2 SYDVKM. CDR3 nucleotides: TGTGCCAGCAGCTCCGTGGGGGGGCGCATGGAGACCCAGTACTTC. Its translation: CASSSVGGRMETQYF.

The chain has TRBV29-1 and TRBJ2-5, with 8 bases aligning to TRBD1. Per the germline V gene, CDR1 is SQVTM and CDR2 is ANQGSEA. CDR3 length equals 16 residues. V was pared by 5 bases and J by 5 bases, with 16 bases of the junction left unmatched. As DNA, the CDR3 is TGCAGCGTTTACAGGGGGGCCGTCGGAGGGCAGGAGACCCAGTACTTC. Protein: CSVYRGAVGGQETQYF.